This T cell receptor (beta chain) was profiled in a study of post-analysis software for immune sequencing data. Broader study findings: When patients were compared with controls, about five TRBV segments were more frequent, TRBV5-6, TRBV5-1 and TRBV20-1 among them.

This clonotype is labeled large. What it binds is unknown. Unique molecular identifiers were built into the TCR beta cDNA libraries. From the PCR reads, TCRdb called clonotypes with MiXCR, one entry per CDR3 protein. The profile shows more than 500,000 distinct CDR3 sequences, less than 40% of them singletons. V dropped 3 bases and J dropped 7; count of bases not matched to a gene: 5. Germline V gene sequence: CDR1 SGDLS, CDR2 YYNGEE. The CDR3 length is 13 residues. The sample was blood. The clonotype comes from a girl younger than 18 with multiple sclerosis. This chain uses TRBV9 with TRBJ1-2, with TRBD1 identical over 8 bases. CDR3 coding DNA: TGTGCCAGCAGCGAGAGCCAGGGGGCTGGCTACACCTTC. It specifies CASSESQGAGYTF.